This T cell receptor (beta chain) was sequenced during a study of T cells in localized non-small cell lung cancer. This CDR3 spans 18 amino acids. Germline lookup yields CDR1 SEHNR and CDR2 FQNEAQ (reference sequence). V lost 6 bases and J 4 bases, leaving 24 bases between the germline ends. To note about this clone: Its cognate antigen is unknown.

TCRdb's copy holds only in-frame clones and misses some; the assay was immunoSEQ multiplex PCR. The top ten clones hold approximately 33% of a sample with approximately 29,000 clones, about 80% of them seen once. Whole-study findings and limits: Adjacent lung had a median around 60 of the 100 largest tumor clones. Sequencing involved a lone tumor region, leaving heterogeneity possible. Adjacent uninvolved lung tissue had the highest T cell clonality, exceeding tumor.

The clonotype originates from a male donor aged 60 or over with stage II squamous cell lung carcinoma. This specimen consisted of peripheral blood, obtained before any cancer treatment. The chain employs TRBV7-9 and TRBJ2-2; D perhaps matches TRBD2 (6 bases). The CDR3 sequence: CASRPGRERAGATGELFF. The CDR3 DNA follows: TGTGCCAGCAGGCCGGGACGGGAGCGTGCGGGCGCCACCGGGGAGCTGTTTTTT.